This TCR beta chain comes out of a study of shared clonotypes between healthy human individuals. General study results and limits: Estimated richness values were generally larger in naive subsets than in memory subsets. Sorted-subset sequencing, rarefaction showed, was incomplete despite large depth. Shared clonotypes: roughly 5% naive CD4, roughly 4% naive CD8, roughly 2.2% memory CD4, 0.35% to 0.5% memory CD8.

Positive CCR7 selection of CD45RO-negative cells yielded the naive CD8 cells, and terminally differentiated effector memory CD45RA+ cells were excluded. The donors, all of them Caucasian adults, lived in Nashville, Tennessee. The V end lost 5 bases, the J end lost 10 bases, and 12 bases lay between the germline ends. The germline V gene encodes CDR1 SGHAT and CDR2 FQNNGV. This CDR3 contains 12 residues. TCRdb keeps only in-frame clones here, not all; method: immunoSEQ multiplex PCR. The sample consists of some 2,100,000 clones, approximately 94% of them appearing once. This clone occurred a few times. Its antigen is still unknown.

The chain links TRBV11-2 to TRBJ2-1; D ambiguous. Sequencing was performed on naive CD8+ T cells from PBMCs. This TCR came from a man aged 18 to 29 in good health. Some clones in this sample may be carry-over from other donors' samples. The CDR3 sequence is CASSPTFGEQFF. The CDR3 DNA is TGTGCCAGCAGCCCCACCTTCGGGGAGCAGTTCTTC.